These 7 T cell receptor beta chains originate from one sample sequenced in a study of control samples from healthy donors and cancer patients (dated by TCRdb to the early 2020s). The library was made by the immunoSEQ multiplex PCR assay. TCRdb's version of the immuneACCESS table is confined to in-frame rearrangements and falls short of the full clone set. An unresolved V gene accounts for under half of the shortfall where checked; the remainder is of unknown origin. This sample lists 350,000 to 450,000 clones; 90% were detected once. In total, the top ten clones hold about 6.3% of the sample. Sequencing input: PBMCs. These receptors all stem from a man aged 40-49 years with head and neck cancer.

About this clone: Relative to the germline gene, one junction end is altered; a read error may explain this. The CDR3 spells CASTLLGQVNTGELFF. The CDR3 DNA reads as TGTGCCAGCACTTTACTCGGACAGGTGAACACCGGGGAGCTGTTTTTT. This sequence joins TRBV27 and TRBJ2-2; 7 nucleotides agree with TRBD1. Germline CDR1 and CDR2: MNHEY and SMNVEV (reference sequence). The CDR3 is made up of 16 amino acids.

This chain joins TRBV5-1 and TRBJ2-3; 13 nucleotides match TRBD2. The germline V gene encodes CDR1 SGHRS and CDR2 YFSETQ. V lost 1 base and J lost 0; bases outside the gene matches: 8. The CDR3 contains 19 residues. CDR3: CASSLQPGLAGQSTDTQYF. The CDR3 coding sequence is TGCGCCAGCAGCTTGCAGCCGGGACTAGCGGGACAAAGCACAGATACGCAGTATTTT.

The chain uses TRBV4-3 and TRBJ2-2; D unresolved. V lost 3 bases and J 7 bases, leaving 12 bases between the germline ends. The V gene's germline CDR1 is LGHNA and CDR2 YSLEER. The CDR3 runs 14 residues. In DNA, the CDR3 is TGCGCCAGCAGCCACGGCAACGGTGGCGGGGAGCTGTTTTTT. This encodes CASSHGNGGGELFF.

In its sample, this clone was seen a few times. The chain has TRBV5-1 and TRBJ2-3; a possible D gene is TRBD2 (5 bases). The germline gives CDR1 SGHRS, CDR2 YFSETQ. The V end was cut by 0 bases, the J end by 3 bases, with 11 bases between. This CDR3 region has 15 residues. The CDR3 spells CASSLALVLTDTQYF. CDR3 DNA sequence: TGCGCCAGCAGCTTGGCACTAGTTTTAACAGATACGCAGTATTTT.

As concerns this clone: Other DNA sequences in the sample encode the same CDR3. The chain carries TRBV6-5 and TRBJ1-1, with D uncertain. CDR3 length equals 13 residues. In germline, CDR1 is MNHEY, CDR2 SVGAGI. Trimming left V 4 bases short and J 0 bases short, with 6 bases between. The CDR3 spells CASSSPMNTEAFF. CDR3 in DNA: TGTGCCAGCAGTTCTCCGATGAACACTGAAGCTTTCTTT.

The chain joins TRBV27 to TRBJ2-2; D may be TRBD1 or TRBD2 (5 bases each). The CDR3 consists of 17 residues. Trimming left V 4 bases short and J 6 bases short, with 21 bases between. Germline CDR1 is MNHEY and CDR2 is SMNVEV (reference sequence). CDR3 nucleotides: TGTGCCAGCAGTTCCCAGCCACCCGGGACCCCCTCCGGGGAGCTGTTTTTT. Translating it yields CASSSQPPGTPSGELFF.

The chain employs TRBV4-2 and TRBJ2-3, with 8 positions matching TRBD2. This CDR3 region has 15 residues. Germline loops: CDR1 LGHNA, CDR2 YNFKEQ. V shed 0 bases, J shed 5 bases, and the junction held 4 bases outside the gene matches. The DNA for the CDR3 is TGTGCCAGCAGCCAAGATAGCGGGGCGGTAGATACGCAGTATTTT. This codes for CASSQDSGAVDTQYF.